This is a list of T cell receptor beta chains from one sample in a study of vaccination and CD4 T cells after COVID-19. TCRdb analysed the PCR reads with MiXCR anew, one entry per CDR3 protein. The sample has 4,000 or so distinct CDR3 sequences; 20% are singletons. No antigens are known for them. The sequencing sample was made of CD4+ T cells from blood, cultured in vitro. Receptor source: a human donor who had recovered from COVID-19. CDR3s include the opening cysteine and the closing phenylalanine or tryptophan. The D gene is left open where the match is weak. Expanded clones get a size class; other rows say once, few or many, or leave the size out.

j_call,v_call,d_call,clone_size,cdr3_nt,cdr3_aa
TRBJ1-3,TRBV30,.,.,TGTGCCTGGAGGGGGGGCTCTGGAAACACCATATATTTT,CAWRGGSGNTIYF
TRBJ2-2,TRBV10-3,.,few,TGTGCCATCAGTGATAAGGCTGGCACCGGGGAGCTGTTTTTT,CAISDKAGTGELFF
TRBJ1-1,TRBV29-1,.,.,TGCAGCGTCGCCGAGACAGTTTCGGGTGAAGCTTTCTTT,CSVAETVSGEAFF
TRBJ1-1,TRBV5-1,TRBD1,few,TGCGCCAGCAGCAAGACAGGGGGTTCAATTATTGAAGCTTTCTTT,CASSKTGGSIIEAFF
TRBJ2-3,TRBV6-1,TRBD2,few,TGTGCCAGCAGTGAACTGGGACTAGTAACGGATACGCAGTATTTT,CASSELGLVTDTQYF
TRBJ1-4,TRBV7-6,.,.,TGTGCCAGCAGCCGTACCGGGGGAGCTAATGAAAAACTGTTTTTT,CASSRTGGANEKLFF
TRBJ1-2,TRBV2,TRBD1,medium-sized,TGTGCCAGCAGCGCCGACAGGGGGCGTCATGGCTACACCTTC,CASSADRGRHGYTF
TRBJ1-1,TRBV7-6,TRBD1,few,TGTGCCAGCAGCCTGGGACAGGGGACGGCTGAAGCTTTCTTT,CASSLGQGTAEAFF
TRBJ2-7,TRBV30,.,.,TGTGCCTGGAGCATTCAGCTCCTACAGTACTTC,CAWSIQLLQYF
TRBJ2-7,TRBV7-2,.,.,TGTGCCAGCAGATATACAGACGGAAACTACGAGCAGTACTTC,CASRYTDGNYEQYF
TRBJ1-1,TRBV5-1,.,.,TGCGCCAGCAGCTTGGTCCGAGGGGTGAACACTGAAGCTTTCTTT,CASSLVRGVNTEAFF
TRBJ1-5,TRBV20-1,TRBD1,large,TGCAGTGCTAGGGGACAGGGGGCAGATCAGCCCCAGCATTTT,CSARGQGADQPQHF
TRBJ2-2,TRBV7-2,TRBD2,few,TGTGCCAGCAGCTCGTTAGCGGGGGGGCCAAACACCGGGGAGCTGTTTTTT,CASSSLAGGPNTGELFF
TRBJ1-2,TRBV12-3/TRBV12-4,.,medium-sized,TGTGCCAGCAGTCCTATTGGGCTCATGTATGCCTACACCTTC,CASSPIGLMYAYTF
TRBJ2-1,TRBV5-1,TRBD2,.,TGCGCCAGCAGCTGGGACAGCGGGGGGTACAATGAGCAGTTCTTC,CASSWDSGGYNEQFF
TRBJ2-7,TRBV5-1,.,.,TGCGCCATCCTCCCCGGGACGGAGGATTCCTACGAGCAGTACTTC,CAILPGTEDSYEQYF
TRBJ1-4,TRBV20-1,.,few,TGCAGTGCTGTGGGGCTTCGGGAAAAACTGTTTTTT,CSAVGLREKLFF
TRBJ1-5,TRBV19,TRBD1,large,TGTGCCAGTAGTAGGAGGGGGCGAGGGGCCAATCAGCCCCAGCATTTT,CASSRRGRGANQPQHF
TRBJ1-5,TRBV19,TRBD1,few,TGTGCCAGTAGACAGGGGGGGAATCAGCCCCAGCATTTT,CASRQGGNQPQHF
TRBJ2-3,TRBV11-2,TRBD2,.,TGTGCCAGCAGCTCGGGACTAGCGGGGACAGATACGCAGTATTTT,CASSSGLAGTDTQYF
TRBJ2-2,TRBV7-9,TRBD1,few,TGTGCCAGCAGCTCGACAGGGGGCCGTGGCGGGGAGCTGTTTTTT,CASSSTGGRGGELFF
TRBJ1-6,TRBV27,.,few,TGTGCCAGCAGTTTGGGCCTAGGGGATTCACCCCTCCACTTT,CASSLGLGDSPLHF
TRBJ2-2,TRBV12-3/TRBV12-4,.,few,TGTGCCAGCAGTCCCGAGAGGCGGCTGATAAGCACCGGGGAGCTGTTTTTT,CASSPERRLISTGELFF
TRBJ2-3,TRBV23-1,.,.,TGCGCCAGCAGTCCGATTCAGAAGCGGACAGAGCGAGCCCATGGGACAGATACGCAGTATTTT,CASSPIQKRTERAHGTDTQYF
TRBJ1-3,TRBV11-2,.,medium-sized,TGTGCCAGCAGCTTAGACAGGCCGGGAAACACCATATATTTT,CASSLDRPGNTIYF
TRBJ1-6,TRBV9,.,few,TGTGCCAGCAGCGTCACAGACGAGGGAGGTTCACCCCTCCACTTT,CASSVTDEGGSPLHF
TRBJ1-1,TRBV20-1,.,.,TGCAGTGCTAGAGGGGACCCTATCACTGAAGCTTTCTTT,CSARGDPITEAFF
TRBJ2-1,TRBV20-1,.,few,TGCAGTGCAGCGCCAGCCCGGGGGGCCACCAGTGAGCAGTTCTTC,CSAAPARGATSEQFF
TRBJ1-2,TRBV5-6,TRBD1,.,TGTGCCAGCAGGCCGGGACAGGGGGCGCTTGGCTACACCTTC,CASRPGQGALGYTF
TRBJ2-3,TRBV10-3,.,few,TGTGCCATTAGGGACAAGAGCACAGATACGCAGTATTTT,CAIRDKSTDTQYF
TRBJ2-1,TRBV20-1,.,.,TGCAGTGCTAGAGATTTCAGGGATTCCTACAATGAGCAGTTCTTC,CSARDFRDSYNEQFF
TRBJ1-1,TRBV6-5,.,medium-sized,TGTGCCAGCAGTTACGGCCAGAACACTGAAGCTTTCTTT,CASSYGQNTEAFF
TRBJ1-5,TRBV21-1,.,.,TGTGCCAGCAGCAAAGACCCCTACAAGGGCAATCAGCCCCAGCATTTT,CASSKDPYKGNQPQHF
TRBJ1-2,TRBV5-1,TRBD1,few,TGCGCCAGCGACCCGACAGGGGTGGGTGGCTACACCTTC,CASDPTGVGGYTF
TRBJ1-1,TRBV30,.,few,TGTGCCTGGAATTCAAATGGGGCAGGCCGGCGAGGCACTGAAGCTTTCTTT,CAWNSNGAGRRGTEAFF
TRBJ2-3,TRBV6-1,.,.,TGTGCCAGCAGTGACTTAGCAAAGTACACAGATACGCAGTATTTT,CASSDLAKYTDTQYF
TRBJ1-2,TRBV20-1,.,.,TGCAGTGCTAGAGTACTAGTACAGGCCTATGGCTACACCTTC,CSARVLVQAYGYTF
TRBJ2-4,TRBV30,TRBD1,few,TGTGCCTCCACAGGGGGATGGAACATTCAGTACTTC,CASTGGWNIQYF
TRBJ2-3,TRBV2,.,.,TGTGCCAGCAGCGAACCAGAACTAGTTGCACCGGATACGCAGTATTTT,CASSEPELVAPDTQYF
TRBJ1-2,TRBV7-6,.,few,TGTGCCAGCAGCTTAGGGTTTCGGGGGCAAGGCTACACCTTC,CASSLGFRGQGYTF
TRBJ2-7,TRBV7-2,.,.,TGTGCCAGCAGCTTACGCGGGGCGAGCTCCTACGAGCAGTACTTC,CASSLRGASSYEQYF
TRBJ1-3,TRBV5-1,.,few,TGCGCCAGCAGACGGACAATGGCTGGAAACACCATATATTTT,CASRRTMAGNTIYF
TRBJ1-1,TRBV6-1,.,few,TGTGCCAGCAAGACGGGTGGGATTGTTACTGAAGCTTTCTTT,CASKTGGIVTEAFF
TRBJ1-3,TRBV5-4,.,few,TGTGCCAGCAGCCCGGAGGTGATGCGCTCTGGAAACACCATATATTTT,CASSPEVMRSGNTIYF
TRBJ1-5,TRBV20-1,.,medium-sized,TGCAGTGCTAGGGGGGGAAATGGCAATCAGCCCCAGCATTTT,CSARGGNGNQPQHF
TRBJ2-7,TRBV27,TRBD2,few,TGTGCCAGCAGTTTAACGGGGGGTTTCCCCTACGAGCAGTACTTC,CASSLTGGFPYEQYF
TRBJ1-6,TRBV6-1,.,.,TGTGCCAGCGGCCGGGACGGAAATAATTCACCCCTCCACTTT,CASGRDGNNSPLHF
TRBJ2-5,TRBV30,.,few,TGTGCCTGGAGTTCGGGGACCCAAGAGACCCAGTACTTC,CAWSSGTQETQYF
TRBJ2-6,TRBV6-1,TRBD1,.,TGTGCCAGCAGTGTATGGGACAGAAGCTACTCTGGGGCCAACGTCCTGACTTTC,CASSVWDRSYSGANVLTF
TRBJ2-6,TRBV2,TRBD1,.,TGTGCCAGTCAGGGGGCGCCTGGGGCCAACGTCCTGACTTTC,CASQGAPGANVLTF
TRBJ1-1,TRBV27,TRBD1,medium-sized,TGTGCCAGCAGTCACCGACAGGGGAGGACTGAAGCTTTCTTT,CASSHRQGRTEAFF
TRBJ2-1,TRBV10-3,TRBD2,few,TGTGCCATCAGACTAGCGGGGGGGCGGGATGAGCAGTTCTTC,CAIRLAGGRDEQFF
TRBJ1-3,TRBV19,TRBD1,medium-sized,TGTGCCAGTACGGACAGGGCCTCTGGAAACACCATATATTTT,CASTDRASGNTIYF
TRBJ1-6,TRBV30,.,medium-sized,TGTGCCTGGAGTGCGGCGGGGAAGAGTGACCTCCACTTT,CAWSAAGKSDLHF